Shown below are 22 T cell receptor beta chains from a single sample sequenced in a study of blood T cells in healthy people across ages. With a J-beta primer mix and a sample-barcoded 5' primer, a second PCR ran roughly 6 to 12 cycles. Each CDR3 protein is one row after TCRdb ran MiXCR on the 5' RACE reads. This sample carries about 970,000 distinct CDR3 sequences, approximately 50% of them seen once, and the ten largest clones take over 20%. Sequenced material: blood. These receptors were taken from an older woman in good health.

This chain joins TRBV3-1 and TRBJ2-3; maybe TRBD2 (5 bases). This CDR3 has 13 residues. Germline-derived CDR1 and CDR2 are LGHDT and YNNKEL (reference sequence). V was clipped by 7 bases and J by 4 bases, with 12 bases between them. This CDR3 is CASKDSGADTQYF. DNA of the CDR3: TGTGCCAGCAAGGACTCTGGGGCAGATACGCAGTATTTT.

This clonotype came up a few times. V gene TRBV6-5 combines with J gene TRBJ1-2; D ambiguous. Germline V gene sequence: CDR1 MNHEY, CDR2 SVGAGI. The V gene lost 0 bases and the J gene lost 4 bases, with 9 bases spanning the gap. This CDR3 contains 14 residues. CDR3 nucleotides: TGTGCCAGCAGTTACTCGAAAACGGGCTATGGCTACACCTTC. Translation: CASSYSKTGYGYTF.

This clonotype has only a few counts. This chain uses TRBV5-1 with TRBJ2-7; 9 nucleotides align to TRBD2. Trimming cost V 4 bases and J 4 bases; bases outside gene matches: 6. This CDR3 comprises 14 residues. Germline-derived CDR1 and CDR2 are SGHRS and YFSETQ. The CDR3 DNA sequence: TGCGCCAGCAGCGGTAGCGGGAGCGGGTACGAGCAGTACTTC. It yields the protein CASSGSGSGYEQYF.

A word on this clonotype: A read error may account for a junction end that differs from germline. The chain couples TRBV11-2 to TRBJ1-2; unclear D gene. Germline CDR1 SGHAT, CDR2 FQNNGV. There are 12 residues in the CDR3. CDR3 nucleotide sequence: TGTGCCAGCGGCTTAGAAACACGTGGCTACACCTTC. Its translation is CASGLETRGYTF. Complete variable domain (other parts from reference TRBV11-2 and TRBJ1-2): EAGVAQSPRYKIIEKRQSVAFWCNPISGHATLYWYQQILGQGPKLLIQFQNNGVVDDSQLPKDRFSAERLKGVDSTLKIQPAKLEDSAVYLCASGLETRGYTFGSGTRLTVV.

Regarding this clonotype: At one of its ends the junction is not consistent with the germline gene, which may arise from a read error. The chain links TRBV7-9 to TRBJ2-5, with D tentatively TRBD1 (5 bases). The CDR3 contains 15 residues. Germline V gene data show CDR1 as SEHNR and CDR2 as FQNEAQ (reference sequence). CDR3 nucleotides: TGTGCCGGCAGCCACGCTGGACAAGGGCAAGAGACCCAGTACTTC. Translated, it gives CAGSHAGQGQETQYF.

This clonotype turned up a few times. This chain joins TRBV20-1 and TRBJ2-7, with 8 bases lining up with TRBD1. V lost 2 bases to trimming and J lost 0 bases; unmatched junction nucleotides: 6. CDR1 and CDR2 from the germline V gene are DFQATT and SNEGSKA (reference sequence). The CDR3 sequence is 15 residues long. The CDR3 here is CSARTGQGLSYEQYF. The CDR3 DNA is TGCAGTGCTAGAACCGGACAGGGTCTCTCCTACGAGCAGTACTTC.

The rearrangement uses TRBV27 and TRBJ2-7; perhaps D is TRBD1 or TRBD2 (6 bases each). Trimming took off 2 bases at V and 3 bases at J, with 17 bases between the two ends. Germline assignment: CDR1 MNHEY and CDR2 SMNVEV (reference sequence). The CDR3 is 16 amino acids. CDR3 sequence: CASSLSAGTLIYEQYF. CDR3 nucleotide sequence: TGTGCCAGCAGTTTAAGCGCGGGGACATTGATCTACGAGCAGTACTTC.

The J gene is TRBJ2-5, the V gene TRBV28, with 9 bases matching TRBD1. The J call may be mistaken, given a closer DNA end match to TRBJ2-7. The germline CDR1 and CDR2 sequences are MDHEN and SYDVKM. CDR3 length: 17 residues. CDR3 DNA sequence: TGTGCCAGCAGTCTGGATACCGTGCGGGACAGGGTGTACGAGCAGTACTTC. Translation: CASSLDTVRDRVYEQYF.

The rearrangement links TRBV24-1 to TRBJ1-5; TRBD1 might be the D (5 bases). This CDR3 has 12 amino acids. The V end was cut by 3 bases, the J end by 9 bases, with 8 bases between. Germline CDR1 and CDR2: KGHDR and SFDVKD. Here the CDR3 reads CATSDAGGPQHF. For the CDR3, the DNA is TGTGCCACCAGTGATGCGGGGGGGCCCCAGCATTTT.

The V gene is TRBV5-1, the J gene TRBJ2-7; tentatively, D is TRBD1 or TRBD2 (5 bases each). The DNA end favors TRBJ2-5, so the J call may be wrong. There are 14 residues in the CDR3. CDR1 is SGHRS and CDR2 is YFSETQ in the germline V gene. CDR3 protein: CASSLQGREETQYF. CDR3 DNA sequence: TGCGCCAGCAGCTTGCAAGGCAGGGAGGAGACCCAGTACTTC.

In this sample, this clonotype turned up many times. CDR3 sequence: CASSPSRLAGFYEQYF. Here the CDR3 DNA reads TGTGCCAGCAGCCCAAGCAGACTAGCGGGATTCTACGAGCAGTACTTC. The V gene is TRBV7-8, the J gene TRBJ2-7; 11 nucleotides match TRBD2. With V trimmed by 5 bases and J by 3 bases, 9 bases remained unmatched. Germline CDR1 reads SGHVS; CDR2 reads FQNEAQ. The CDR3 is 16 residues long.

V usage is TRBV9 and J usage is TRBJ1-2, with TRBD1 as a possible D gene (5 bases). Trimming removed 0 bases from V and 8 bases from J, with 14 bases in between. In germline, CDR1 is SGDLS, CDR2 YYNGEE. The CDR3 covers 14 residues. CDR3 amino acids: CASSVDGRADGYTF. The CDR3, as DNA: TGTGCCAGCAGCGTAGATGGCAGGGCAGACGGCTACACCTTC.

CDR3 in DNA: TGTGCCAGCAGGGCCCCTCGGGGGGGATCCTACAATGAGCAGTTCTTC. Translation gives CASRAPRGGSYNEQFF. This chain connects TRBV6-6 to TRBJ2-1; TRBD2 matches at 8 bases. Unmatched junction bases numbered 8, after V lost 6 bases and J lost 1 base. Germline CDR1 MNHNY, CDR2 SVGAGI (reference sequence). The CDR3 totals 16 residues.

The chain recombines TRBV15 with TRBJ1-5; possibly TRBD1 for D (5 bases). Between the trimmed V and J ends, which lost 2 bases and 6 bases, there was a span of 23 bases. Germline V lookup: CDR1 LNHNV, CDR2 YYDKDF (reference sequence). CDR3 length equals 18 residues. The CDR3: CATSRPVVVGARGQPQHF. Written as DNA, the CDR3 is TGTGCCACCAGCAGACCTGTCGTGGTCGGGGCTCGCGGTCAGCCCCAGCATTTT.

The chain couples TRBV7-9 to TRBJ2-1; 8 bases are shared with TRBD2. This CDR3 spans 17 amino acids. Trimming took 0 bases from V and 9 from J; bases not matched to a gene: 13. Germline CDR1 and CDR2: SEHNR and FQNEAQ (reference sequence). CDR3 residues: CASSLAIQRETLVEQFF. The CDR3 DNA sequence: TGTGCCAGCAGCTTAGCGATCCAGCGGGAGACTCTGGTTGAGCAGTTCTTC.

The CDR3 region is CASSSGEGGSSYNEQFF. The CDR3 DNA reads as TGTGCCAGCAGTAGTGGAGAAGGGGGAAGCTCCTACAATGAGCAGTTCTTC. The gene calls are TRBV6-1 and TRBJ2-1; D is perhaps TRBD1 (6 bases). V was pared by 5 bases and J by 0 bases, with 17 bases between. The CDR3 loop spans 17 amino acids. From germline, CDR1 is MNHNS and CDR2 SASEGT.

This chain connects TRBV28 to TRBJ1-2; D remains unclear. Germline loops: CDR1 MDHEN, CDR2 SYDVKM. There are 13 residues in the CDR3. V dropped 10 bases and J dropped 0 bases, with 12 bases sitting between them. The CDR3 spells CATIRLANYGYTF. Here the CDR3 DNA reads TGTGCCACCATTAGACTAGCTAACTATGGCTACACCTTC.

This clonotype was seen more than once but under ten times. The V call is TRBV4-1, the J call TRBJ2-3; 8 bases fit TRBD1. V was clipped by 2 bases and J by 8 bases; unmatched bases: 6. CDR3 size: 14 residues. Germline CDR1 MGHRA, CDR2 YSYEKL. The CDR3, as DNA: TGCGCCAGCAGCCAACAAAACACAGGGGGTACGCAGTATTTT. Translated: CASSQQNTGGTQYF.

The V and J genes are TRBV7-9 and TRBJ2-5; D gene uncertain. Trimming left V 3 bases short and J 11 bases short, with 19 bases between. Germline CDR1 and CDR2: SEHNR and FQNEAQ (reference sequence). The CDR3 covers 14 residues. CDR3 residues: CASSLRQDYNEQYF. CDR3 nucleotide sequence: TGTGCCAGCAGCTTGCGTCAGGATTACAATGAGCAGTACTTC.

V usage is TRBV12-3 or TRBV12-4 and J usage is TRBJ2-3, with 11 bases fitting TRBD2. This CDR3 region has 15 residues. The V gene end was trimmed by 6 bases and the J gene end by 5 bases; junction bases not matched to a gene: 7. The CDR3: CASSPGTSGGDTQYF. The CDR3 region has the DNA TGTGCCAGCAGCCCCGGGACTAGCGGTGGAGATACGCAGTATTTT.

The chain uses TRBV20-1 and TRBJ2-7; D is possibly TRBD1 or TRBD2 (6 bases each). V was shortened by 6 bases and J by 4 bases, with 13 bases between the two germline ends. Germline CDR1 is DFQATT and CDR2 is SNEGSKA (reference sequence). The CDR3 covers 12 residues. CDR3 DNA: TGCAGTGCAAAGGGGGGCGAATACGAGCAGTACTTC. It yields the protein CSAKGGEYEQYF.

This chain connects TRBV5-6 to TRBJ2-7, with D perhaps matching TRBD1 or TRBD2 (6 bases each). CDR3 length: 13 residues. CDR1 and CDR2 from the germline V gene are SGHDT and YYEEEE. V lost 7 bases and J lost 6, with 17 bases in between. The CDR3 protein is CASAGEAPCEQYF. For the CDR3, the DNA is TGTGCCAGCGCAGGGGAGGCCCCCTGCGAGCAGTACTTC.